These 20 T cell receptor beta chains were sequenced from one sample in a study of T cell responses to AZD1222 COVID-19 vaccine. Profiling relied on immunoSEQ multiplex PCR, and the TCRdb table lists in-frame clones only, not all of them. The sample holds over 45,000 clones; roughly nine tenths are singletons and the top ten take just under 2%. The source was peripheral blood, collected on day 0 of AZD1222 vaccination. The receptors stem from an adult in good health.

This rearrangement joins TRBV6-5 to TRBJ2-1, with 7 bases aligning to TRBD2. V shed 7 bases and J 4 bases; nucleotides not matched to a gene: 10. The V gene's germline CDR1 is MNHEY and CDR2 SVGAGI. This CDR3 spans 15 amino acids. The CDR3 loop reads CASTPGRRVYNEQFF. For the CDR3, the DNA is TGTGCCAGCACCCCCGGGAGGAGGGTTTACAATGAGCAGTTCTTC.

This clone was counted only a few times. The V call is TRBV6-1, the J call TRBJ1-1; D unclear. CDR1 and CDR2 from the germline V gene are MNHNS and SASEGT. The CDR3 has 14 amino acids. The germline V and J ends were trimmed by 3 bases and 3 bases, with 11 bases remaining between them. The CDR3 sequence: CASSETGRHTEAFF. CDR3 coding DNA: TGTGCCAGCAGTGAGACTGGACGGCACACTGAAGCTTTCTTT.

V and J are TRBV29-1 and TRBJ1-5; D possibly corresponds to TRBD1 (6 bases). The CDR3 has 12 amino acids. Trimming shortened V by 4 bases and J by 2 bases, and 6 bases separated the two germline ends. Germline CDR1 reads SQVTM; CDR2 reads ANQGSEA. For the CDR3, the DNA is TGCAGCGTTGGACAGGGCAATCAGCCCCAGCATTTT. It translates to CSVGQGNQPQHF.

The chain carries TRBV5-4 and TRBJ2-1, with 12 bases aligning to TRBD2. The germline V gene has CDR1 SGHNT and CDR2 YYREEE (reference sequence). V lost 4 bases, J lost 2 bases, and 4 bases stayed unmatched. The CDR3 has 16 residues. The CDR3 loop is CASSKGLAGTYNEQFF. The DNA for the CDR3 is TGTGCCAGCAGCAAAGGACTAGCGGGGACCTACAATGAGCAGTTCTTC.

The V and J genes are TRBV2 and TRBJ2-7, with TRBD1 identical over 8 bases. Germline-derived CDR1 and CDR2 are SNHLY and FYNNEI. Trimming took 6 bases from V and 2 from J; bases not matched to a gene: 3. The CDR3 extends over 13 amino acids. DNA for the CDR3: TGTGCCAGCAGCGGGGACAGGACCTACGAGCAGTACTTC. This sequence encodes CASSGDRTYEQYF.

The gene calls are TRBV6-6 and TRBJ1-2; 8 bases line up with TRBD1. The CDR3 contains 13 residues. The germline CDR1 and CDR2 sequences are MNHNY and SVGAGI (reference sequence). Trimming removed 7 bases from V and 5 bases from J; junction bases left unmatched: 6. DNA for the CDR3: TGTGCCAGCAACGACAGGGGCGGGTATGGCTACACCTTC. It yields the protein CASNDRGGYGYTF.

The chain couples TRBV11-2 to TRBJ2-3; 10 bases match TRBD1. Trimming took 4 bases from V and 3 from J; bases not matched to a gene: 4. The CDR3 is 15 amino acids. CDR1 and CDR2 from the germline V gene are SGHAT and FQNNGV. The CDR3 DNA sequence: TGTGCCAGCAGCTCCGGACAGGGGGGGACAGATACGCAGTATTTT. The encoded protein is CASSSGQGGTDTQYF.

The chain is built from TRBV9 and TRBJ2-1; the match to TRBD2 covers 8 bases. Germline CDR1 reads SGDLS; CDR2 reads YYNGEE. This CDR3 comprises 14 residues. The trim removed 4 bases at V and 6 bases at J, leaving 6 bases unmatched. This CDR3 reads CASSPAGGFNEQFF. The DNA of the CDR3 is TGTGCCAGCAGCCCGGCGGGGGGCTTCAATGAGCAGTTCTTC.

The chain employs TRBV3-1 (or the pseudogene TRBV3-2) and TRBJ1-1; D not resolved. V shed 5 bases and J shed 4 bases, with 14 bases lying between them. The CDR3 loop spans 14 amino acids. The V gene's germline CDR1 is LGHDT and CDR2 YNNKEL (reference sequence). The CDR3 loop is CASSSRPEVTEAFF. The DNA for the CDR3 is TGTGCCAGCAGCTCGAGACCTGAGGTCACTGAAGCTTTCTTT.

The chain employs TRBV23-1 and TRBJ2-2; D ambiguous. TRBV23-1 belongs to the ORF category, with a function that is uncertain. V shed 2 bases and J shed 13 bases, with 20 bases lying between them. The CDR3 runs to 15 residues. The CDR3 DNA reads as TGCGCCAGCAGTCAAAGGCACGGAAGAAGTTGGGGGCTGTTTTTT. Translation: CASSQRHGRSWGLFF.

The chain links TRBV12-2 to TRBJ1-1. TRBV12-2 is flagged as a pseudogene. The CDR3 sequence is 16 residues long. In nucleotides, the CDR3 is TGTGCAAGTCGCTTAGTGCCGGGCCCTTTGAACACTGAAGCTTTCTTT. Protein product: CASRLVPGPLNTEAFF.

The chain uses TRBV12-3 or TRBV12-4 and TRBJ2-5, with a weak D call TRBD2 (5 bases). V dropped 7 bases and J dropped 11 bases, with 20 bases sitting between them. This CDR3 region has 13 residues. The CDR3 DNA reads TGTGCCAGCACCCGCTCTACTAGTGAGTCGCAGTACTTC. Amino acids: CASTRSTSESQYF.

CDR3 loop: CASSPDVAKNIQYF. The DNA for the CDR3 is TGCGCCAGCAGCCCTGATGTAGCCAAAAACATTCAGTACTTC. This chain connects TRBV5-1 to TRBJ2-4, with D uncertain. CDR3 size: 14 residues. Deletions cut 4 bases from V and 0 bases from J, with 8 bases between. Germline V lookup: CDR1 SGHRS, CDR2 YFSETQ.

This chain joins TRBV6-5 and TRBJ1-3, with D unresolved. The length of the CDR3 is 13 residues. V was shortened by 4 bases and J by 4 bases, with 8 bases between the two germline ends. Germline V gene lookup returns CDR1 MNHEY and CDR2 SVGAGI. In DNA form, the CDR3 reads TGTGCCAGCAGTTCCCCCCAAGGAAACACCATATATTTT. This gives the protein CASSSPQGNTIYF.

The chain carries TRBV19 and TRBJ1-6, with TRBD1 matching 10 bases. In germline, CDR1 is LNHDA, CDR2 SQIVND (reference sequence). The length of the CDR3 is 16 residues. J gave up 8 bases and V 5 bases, and 9 bases lay outside the gene matches. The CDR3 region is CASSARQGAVDSPLHF. CDR3 DNA: TGTGCCAGTAGTGCCAGACAGGGGGCCGTGGATTCACCCCTCCACTTT.

This clone is labeled as medium-sized. The V and J genes are TRBV5-1 and TRBJ2-7, with TRBD1 matching over 7 bases. Germline lookup yields CDR1 SGHRS and CDR2 YFSETQ. The length of the CDR3 is 14 residues. The trim removed 4 bases at V and 0 bases at J, leaving 4 bases unmatched. The CDR3 spells CASSRDSLSYEQYF. CDR3 DNA sequence: TGCGCCAGCAGCCGGGACAGTCTCTCCTACGAGCAGTACTTC.

The J gene is TRBJ1-5, the V gene TRBV7-2; D may be TRBD1 (5 bases). Germline loops: CDR1 SGHTA, CDR2 FQGNSA. The ends were cut back, 3 bases at V and 2 bases at J, with 11 bases in the middle. The CDR3 contains 15 residues. CDR3 nucleotide sequence: TGTGCCAGCAGCTTCGGGGCCTTAGGCAATCAGCCCCAGCATTTT. It is translated as CASSFGALGNQPQHF.

This sequence joins TRBV7-3 and TRBJ1-5, with TRBD1 as a possible D gene (6 bases). The germline V and J ends were trimmed by 3 bases and 4 bases, with 16 bases remaining between them. This CDR3 contains 16 residues. CDR1 and CDR2 (germline): SGHTA, FQGTGA. The CDR3 is CASSFTVGAINQPQHF. The CDR3 coding sequence is TGTGCCAGCAGCTTCACCGTGGGGGCGATTAATCAGCCCCAGCATTTT.

This sequence joins TRBV5-1 and TRBJ2-1; 7 bases align to TRBD1. V lost 7 bases and J lost 2; bases outside the gene matches: 9. The CDR3 length is 15 residues. Germline CDR1 SGHRS, CDR2 YFSETQ. The CDR3 region has the DNA TGCGCCAGCCGAAAAAGGGACAGCACCTACAATGAGCAGTTCTTC. This translates into CASRKRDSTYNEQFF.

J is TRBJ2-6 and V is TRBV19; no clear D. Trimming shortened V by 7 bases and J by 0 bases, and 7 bases separated the two germline ends. CDR1 and CDR2 (germline): LNHDA, SQIVND (reference sequence). CDR3 size: 14 residues. CDR3 sequence reads: CASNSYSGANVLTF. CDR3 nucleotide sequence: TGTGCCAGTAATAGTTACTCTGGGGCCAACGTCCTGACTTTC.